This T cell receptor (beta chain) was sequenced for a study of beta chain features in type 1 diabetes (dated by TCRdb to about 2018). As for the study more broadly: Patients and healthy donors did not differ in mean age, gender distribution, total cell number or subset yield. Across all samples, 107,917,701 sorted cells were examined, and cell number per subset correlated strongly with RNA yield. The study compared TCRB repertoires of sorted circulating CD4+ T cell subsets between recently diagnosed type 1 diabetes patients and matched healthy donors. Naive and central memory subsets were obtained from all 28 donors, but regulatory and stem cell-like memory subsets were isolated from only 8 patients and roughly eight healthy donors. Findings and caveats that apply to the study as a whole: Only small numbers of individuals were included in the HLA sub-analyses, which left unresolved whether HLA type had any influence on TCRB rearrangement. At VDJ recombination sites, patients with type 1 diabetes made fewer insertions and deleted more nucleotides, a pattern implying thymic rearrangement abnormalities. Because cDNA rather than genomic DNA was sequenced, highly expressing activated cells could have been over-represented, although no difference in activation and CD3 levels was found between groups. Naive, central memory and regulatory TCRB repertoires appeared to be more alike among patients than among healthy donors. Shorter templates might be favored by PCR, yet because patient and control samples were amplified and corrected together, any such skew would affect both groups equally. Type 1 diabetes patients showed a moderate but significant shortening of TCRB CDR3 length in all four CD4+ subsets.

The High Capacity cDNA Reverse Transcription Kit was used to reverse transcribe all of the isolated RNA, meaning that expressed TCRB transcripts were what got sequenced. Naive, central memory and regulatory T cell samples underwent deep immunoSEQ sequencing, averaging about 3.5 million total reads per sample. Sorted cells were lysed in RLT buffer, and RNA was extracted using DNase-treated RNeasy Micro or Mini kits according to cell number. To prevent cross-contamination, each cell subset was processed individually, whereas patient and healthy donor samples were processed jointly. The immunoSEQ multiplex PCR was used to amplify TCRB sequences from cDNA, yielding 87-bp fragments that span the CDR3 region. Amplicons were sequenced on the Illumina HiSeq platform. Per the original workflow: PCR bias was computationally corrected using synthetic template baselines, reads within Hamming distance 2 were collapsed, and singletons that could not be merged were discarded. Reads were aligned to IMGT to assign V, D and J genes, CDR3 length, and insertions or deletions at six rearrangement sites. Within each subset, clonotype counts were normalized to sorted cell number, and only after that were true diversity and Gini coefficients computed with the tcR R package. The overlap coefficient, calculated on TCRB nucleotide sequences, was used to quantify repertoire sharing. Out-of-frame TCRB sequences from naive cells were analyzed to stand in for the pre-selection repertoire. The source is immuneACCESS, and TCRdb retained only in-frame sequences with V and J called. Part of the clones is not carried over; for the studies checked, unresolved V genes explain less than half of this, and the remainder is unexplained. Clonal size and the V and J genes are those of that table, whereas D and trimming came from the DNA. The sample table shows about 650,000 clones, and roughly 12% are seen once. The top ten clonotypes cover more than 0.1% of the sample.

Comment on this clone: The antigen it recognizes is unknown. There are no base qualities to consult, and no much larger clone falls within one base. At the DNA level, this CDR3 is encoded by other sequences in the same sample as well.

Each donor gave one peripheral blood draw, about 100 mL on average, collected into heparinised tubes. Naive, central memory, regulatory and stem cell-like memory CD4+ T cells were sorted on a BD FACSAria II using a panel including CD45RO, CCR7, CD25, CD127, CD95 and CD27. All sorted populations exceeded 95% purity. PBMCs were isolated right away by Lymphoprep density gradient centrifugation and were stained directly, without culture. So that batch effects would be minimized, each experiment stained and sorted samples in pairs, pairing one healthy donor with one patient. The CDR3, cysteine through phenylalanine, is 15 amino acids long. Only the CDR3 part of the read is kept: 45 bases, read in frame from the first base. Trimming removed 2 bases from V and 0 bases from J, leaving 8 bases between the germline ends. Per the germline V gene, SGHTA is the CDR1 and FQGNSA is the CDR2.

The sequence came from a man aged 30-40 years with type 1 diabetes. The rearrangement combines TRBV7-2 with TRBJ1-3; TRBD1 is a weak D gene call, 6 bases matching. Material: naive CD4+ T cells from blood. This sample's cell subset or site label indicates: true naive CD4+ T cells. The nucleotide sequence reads TGTGCCAGCAGCTTAACAGGGCTCTCTGGAAACACCATATATTTT. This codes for CASSLTGLSGNTIYF.